The TCR beta chain under discussion was sequenced for a study of CD8+ T cells in alopecia areata. Across the study: Tofacitinib therapy took 6 to 18 months; 6 months off drug came after. Study-wide results and limits: Clonality exceeded that of normal scalp in lesional scalp, most notably in alopecia totalis/universalis. Persistence in scalp and blood during tofacitinib was observed for many expanded lesional clones.

This clone was observed a handful of times. Its target is unknown. The CDR3 spans 14 residues. The V end was cut by 1 base, the J end by 8 bases, with 13 bases between. CDR1 and CDR2 from the germline V gene are SGHDN and FVKESK. Sequencing used cDNA as its template, made by extracting RNA and reverse transcribing it. The repertoire was sequenced with immunoSEQ multiplex PCR; TCRdb's copy has only in-frame clones and lacks some. The profile shows 190,000 or so clones, roughly 50% of them singletons. Sample treatment: oral pan-JAK inhibitor, 5-10 mg twice daily. Researchers took lesional scalp punch biopsies and peripheral blood from people who were alopecia areata patients.

The origin of this receptor is a human donor with alopecia areata. The sample consisted of CD8+ T cells sorted from blood, taken at week 24, from a patient treated with tofacitinib. The chain has TRBV14 and TRBJ2-3; D unresolved. The chain's CDR3 is CASSQGLVKGTQYF. CDR3 coding DNA: TGTGCCAGCAGCCAAGGTTTGGTGAAGGGTACGCAGTATTTT.